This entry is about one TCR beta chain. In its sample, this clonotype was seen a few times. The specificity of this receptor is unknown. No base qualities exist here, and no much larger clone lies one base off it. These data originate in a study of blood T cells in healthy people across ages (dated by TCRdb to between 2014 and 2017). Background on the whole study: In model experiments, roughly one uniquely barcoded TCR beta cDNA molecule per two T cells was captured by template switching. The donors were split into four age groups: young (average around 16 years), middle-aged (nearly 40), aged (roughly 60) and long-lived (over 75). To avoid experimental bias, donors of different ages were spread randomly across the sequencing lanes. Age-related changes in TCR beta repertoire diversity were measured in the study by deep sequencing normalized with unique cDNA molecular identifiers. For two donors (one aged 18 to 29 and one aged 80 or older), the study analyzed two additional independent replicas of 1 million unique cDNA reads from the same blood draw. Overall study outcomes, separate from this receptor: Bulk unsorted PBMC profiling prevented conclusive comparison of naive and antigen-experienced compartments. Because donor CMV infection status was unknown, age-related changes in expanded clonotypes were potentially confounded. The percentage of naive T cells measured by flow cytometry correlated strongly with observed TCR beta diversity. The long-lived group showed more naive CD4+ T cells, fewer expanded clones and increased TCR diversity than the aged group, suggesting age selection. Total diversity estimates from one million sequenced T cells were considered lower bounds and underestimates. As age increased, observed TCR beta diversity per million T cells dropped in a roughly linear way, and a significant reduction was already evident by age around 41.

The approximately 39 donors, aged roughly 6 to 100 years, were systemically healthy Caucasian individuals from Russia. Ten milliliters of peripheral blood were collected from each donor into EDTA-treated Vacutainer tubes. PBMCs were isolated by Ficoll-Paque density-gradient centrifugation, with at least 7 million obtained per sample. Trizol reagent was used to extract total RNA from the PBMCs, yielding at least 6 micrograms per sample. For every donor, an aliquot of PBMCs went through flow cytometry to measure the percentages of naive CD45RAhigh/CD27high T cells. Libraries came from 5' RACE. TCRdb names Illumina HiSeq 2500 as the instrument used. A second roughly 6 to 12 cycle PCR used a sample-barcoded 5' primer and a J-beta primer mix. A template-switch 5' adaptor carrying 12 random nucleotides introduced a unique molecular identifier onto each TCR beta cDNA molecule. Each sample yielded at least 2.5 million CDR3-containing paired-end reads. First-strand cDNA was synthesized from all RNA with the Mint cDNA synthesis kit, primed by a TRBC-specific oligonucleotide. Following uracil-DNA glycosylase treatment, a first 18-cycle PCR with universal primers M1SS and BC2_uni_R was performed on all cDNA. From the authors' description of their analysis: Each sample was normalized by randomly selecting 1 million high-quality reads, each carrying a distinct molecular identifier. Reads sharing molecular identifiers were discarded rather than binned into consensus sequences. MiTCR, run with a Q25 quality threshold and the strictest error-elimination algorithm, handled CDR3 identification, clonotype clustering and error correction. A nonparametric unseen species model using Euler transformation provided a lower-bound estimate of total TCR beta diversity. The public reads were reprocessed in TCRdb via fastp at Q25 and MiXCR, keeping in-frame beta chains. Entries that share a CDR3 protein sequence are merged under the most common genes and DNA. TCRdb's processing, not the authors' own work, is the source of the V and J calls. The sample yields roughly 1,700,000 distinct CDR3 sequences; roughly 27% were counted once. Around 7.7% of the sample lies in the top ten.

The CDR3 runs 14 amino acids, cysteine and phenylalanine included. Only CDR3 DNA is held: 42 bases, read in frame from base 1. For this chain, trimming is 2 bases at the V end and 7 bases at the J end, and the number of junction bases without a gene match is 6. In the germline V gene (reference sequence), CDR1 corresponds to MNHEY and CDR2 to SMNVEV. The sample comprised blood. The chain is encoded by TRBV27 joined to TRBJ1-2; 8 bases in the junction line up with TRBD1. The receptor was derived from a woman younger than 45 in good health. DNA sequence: TGTGCCAGCAGTTTACCGGACAGGGAGACTGGCTACACCTTC. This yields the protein CASSLPDRETGYTF.